A single sample is the source of the 28 T cell receptor beta chains below, sequenced in a study of CD8 T cells in ankylosing spondylitis (dated by TCRdb to 2015 to 2018). Library prep was done by 5' RACE. The reads were generated on an Illumina HiSeq 2500. The public reads were reprocessed in TCRdb via fastp at Q25 and MiXCR, keeping in-frame beta chains. Each entry merges the rows of one CDR3 protein and shows their most common DNA and genes. This sample gives about 250,000 distinct CDR3 sequences in total; about a sixth of them show up just once. The leading ten clones occupy more than 25% of the sample. The sequencing sample was made of blood, either unsorted or a sorted T cell fraction (not recorded which). Every receptor here comes from a male donor with ankylosing spondylitis or in good health (not recorded which).

The V gene is TRBV4-3, the J gene TRBJ2-7; 7 bases align to TRBD1. Unmatched junction bases numbered 4, after V lost 3 bases and J lost 5 bases. The CDR3 is made up of 13 amino acids. CDR1 LGHNA and CDR2 YSLEER come from the germline V gene. The CDR3 nucleotides are TGCGCCAGCAGCCAGGGACAGAAGCACGAGCAGTACTTC. It is translated as CASSQGQKHEQYF.

In its sample, this clonotype was seen a few times. The chain joins TRBV10-1 to TRBJ2-7; TRBD1 aligns across 7 bases. CDR1 WNHNN and CDR2 SYGVQD come from the germline V gene (reference sequence). V was pared by 4 bases and J by 5 bases, with 5 bases of the junction left unmatched. The CDR3 length is 13 residues. As DNA, the CDR3 is TGCGCCAGCAGTGGGGACAGTCGACACGAGCAGTACTTC. It codes for CASSGDSRHEQYF.

This clonotype was recorded only once. The rearrangement uses TRBV19 and TRBJ1-1; possible D gene TRBD1, 6 bases. CDR3 size: 14 residues. V was shortened by 3 bases and J by 5 bases, with 13 bases between the two germline ends. Germline V lookup: CDR1 LNHDA, CDR2 SQIVND (reference sequence). CDR3 region: CASSIGQGLTEAFF. CDR3 coding DNA: TGTGCCAGTAGTATTGGGCAGGGGCTTACTGAAGCTTTCTTT.

This clonotype was observed once. The DNA is left out, because the CDR3 cannot be placed on it with certainty; the CDR3 is given as TCRdb lists it. The V and J genes are TRBV24-1 and TRBJ2-5. The CDR3 is 13 amino acids in total, end residues counted. In germline, CDR1 is KGHDR, CDR2 SFDVKD. The CDR3 here is CATSVPGTETQYF.

This clonotype has at least ten counts. The V call is TRBV29-1, the J call TRBJ2-1, with 15 bases aligning to TRBD2. The J segment lost 2 bases and the V segment lost 6 bases, leaving 5 bases of the junction unmatched. Germline values: CDR1 SQVTM, CDR2 ANQGSEA. This CDR3 region has 16 residues. The CDR3 here is CSVGTSGRSPYNEQFF. The DNA for the CDR3 is TGCAGCGTCGGGACTAGCGGGAGGTCCCCCTACAATGAGCAGTTCTTC.

The chain uses TRBV4-2 and TRBJ2-1; 10 bases are shared with TRBD2. This CDR3 comprises 17 residues. J gave up 8 bases and V 4 bases, and 14 bases lay outside the gene matches. Germline-derived CDR1 and CDR2 are LGHNA and YNFKEQ. The CDR3 sequence: CASSPPTGLAGADEQFF. The CDR3 DNA follows: TGTGCCAGCAGCCCCCCCACCGGCCTAGCGGGAGCCGATGAGCAGTTCTTC.

Ten or more counts support this clonotype. The chain carries TRBV7-2 and TRBJ2-5; D is uncertain. The CDR3 has 15 amino acids. V dropped 9 bases and J dropped 1 base, with 18 bases sitting between them. Looked up from germline, CDR1 is SGHTA and CDR2 is FQGNSA. CDR3 region: CASRYQLRSQETQYF. The DNA of the CDR3 is TGTGCCAGTAGGTACCAACTCCGGAGCCAAGAGACCCAGTACTTC.

In this sample, this clonotype turned up a few times. The chain combines TRBV20-1 with TRBJ2-1; D could derive from TRBD1 or TRBD2 (6 bases each). Germline-derived CDR1 and CDR2 are DFQATT and SNEGSKA (reference sequence). Trimming stripped 3 bases from V and 8 bases from J, with 14 bases between. CDR3 length: 13 amino acids. This CDR3 is CSAREGPGDEQFF. In DNA form, the CDR3 reads TGCAGTGCTAGGGAGGGGCCAGGGGATGAGCAGTTCTTC.

This clonotype was recorded a few times. The chain employs TRBV12-3 or TRBV12-4 and TRBJ2-3, with 11 bases matching TRBD2. The length of the CDR3 is 15 residues. The J segment lost 1 base and the V segment lost 6 bases, leaving 3 bases of the junction unmatched. Here the CDR3 DNA reads TGTGCCAGCAGAGGGACTAGCGGAGGCACAGATACGCAGTATTTT. It encodes CASRGTSGGTDTQYF.

This clonotype was recorded a few times. The chain is built from TRBV4-1 and TRBJ2-7; weak D call: TRBD2 (6 bases). The CDR3 consists of 15 residues. CDR1 is MGHRA, CDR2 YSYEKL, per germline. The ends were cut back, 0 bases at V and 7 bases at J, with 16 bases in the middle. DNA for the CDR3: TGCGCCAGCAGCCAAGATCCGGGACTTAGGAGAGAGCAGTACTTC. Encoded protein: CASSQDPGLRREQYF.

The gene calls are TRBV7-8 and TRBJ2-1; 7 bases are a match to TRBD2. J gave up 0 bases and V 6 bases, and 5 bases lay outside the gene matches. This CDR3 region has 15 residues. Per the germline V gene, CDR1 is SGHVS and CDR2 is FQNEAQ. DNA of the CDR3: TGTGCCAGCAGGCGGGACTACCTCTCCTACAATGAGCAGTTCTTC. Translating gives CASRRDYLSYNEQFF. Variable domain in full (rest from reference TRBV7-8 and TRBJ2-1): GAGVSQSPRYKVAKRGQDVALRCDPISGHVSLFWYQQALGQGPEFLTYFQNEAQLDKSGLPSDRFFAERPEGSVSTLKIQRTQQEDSAVYLCASRRDYLSYNEQFFGPGTRLTVL.

The V gene is TRBV6-2 or TRBV6-3, the J gene TRBJ2-5, with 7 bases fitting TRBD1. V dropped 7 bases and J dropped 4; count of bases not matched to a gene: 6. In germline, CDR1 is MNHEY, CDR2 SVGEGT. CDR3 length: 13 amino acids. CDR3 sequence reads: CASIQGRGETQYF. CDR3 sequence (DNA): TGTGCCAGCATACAGGGGCGCGGAGAGACCCAGTACTTC.

This clonotype has a count of ten or more. V gene TRBV24-1 combines with J gene TRBJ1-1, with a tentative D call TRBD1 (5 bases). The CDR3 length is 14 residues. Germline CDR1 is KGHDR and CDR2 is SFDVKD. With 7 bases removed from V and 7 bases from J, the gap between germline ends came to 18 bases. The CDR3 DNA sequence: TGTGCCACCAGGGGACGTAAGGGAAGGGATGAAGCTTTCTTT. It translates to CATRGRKGRDEAFF.

The V call is TRBV15, the J call TRBJ1-6; D is unresolved. Trimming removed 1 base from V and 6 bases from J, with 4 bases in between. The CDR3 has 13 residues. The germline V gene has CDR1 LNHNV and CDR2 YYDKDF (reference sequence). CDR3 nucleotides: TGTGCCACCAGCAGAGGGACTAATTCACCCCTCCACTTT. Its protein product is CATSRGTNSPLHF.

This clonotype was observed a handful of times. This chain joins TRBV11-3 and TRBJ2-3; 10 positions agree with TRBD1. There are 14 residues in the CDR3. The germline V gene encodes CDR1 SGHNT and CDR2 YENEEA. After removal of 4 bases from V and 4 bases from J, the junction contained 2 bases not matched to a gene. The CDR3: CASSSGQGSDTQYF. The CDR3 nucleotides are TGTGCCAGCAGCTCGGGACAGGGGTCAGATACGCAGTATTTT.

The chain uses TRBV12-3 or TRBV12-4 and TRBJ2-1, with TRBD2 matching over 7 bases. Losses at the gene ends were 3 bases for V and 1 base for J; bases not matched to a gene: 3. This CDR3 has 15 amino acids. CDR3 in amino acids: CASSFAGGSYNEQFF. The CDR3 bases are TGTGCCAGCAGTTTCGCCGGGGGGTCCTACAATGAGCAGTTCTTC.

The rearrangement links TRBV12-3 or TRBV12-4 to TRBJ2-7; 7 positions match TRBD1. The CDR3 is 15 residues long. V shed 3 bases and J 1 base; nucleotides not matched to a gene: 6. CDR3 coding DNA: TGTGCCAGCAGTTTTGGGACAGCGAAATCCTACGAGCAGTACTTC. Protein: CASSFGTAKSYEQYF.

This chain uses TRBV4-1 with TRBJ1-3; D not resolved. The CDR3 is made up of 16 amino acids. Trimming left V 4 bases short and J 5 bases short, with 18 bases between. Germline CDR1 reads MGHRA; CDR2 reads YSYEKL. CDR3 sequence (DNA): TGCGCCAGCAGCCCAGGAATTCTAGCTGGGAGAAACACCATATATTTT. Protein sequence: CASSPGILAGRNTIYF.

This clonotype has a handful of counts. The chain employs TRBV5-1 and TRBJ2-1, with D possibly TRBD2 on 6 matching bases. Deletions cut 1 base from V and 5 bases from J, with 13 bases between. CDR3 length: 15 residues. CDR1 and CDR2 from the germline V gene are SGHRS and YFSETQ. In DNA, the CDR3 is TGCGCCAGCAGCTTGTGGGCGGGAAGGGACAATGAGCAGTTCTTC. Translating gives CASSLWAGRDNEQFF.

The CDR3 DNA reads as TGCAGCGTTGATGATGACAGGGGTGCAGATACGCAGTATTTT. Its translation: CSVDDDRGADTQYF. This chain links TRBV29-1 with TRBJ2-3, with 8 nucleotides matching TRBD1. This CDR3 spans 14 amino acids. Trimming took 3 bases from V and 4 from J; bases not matched to a gene: 6. The germline CDR1 and CDR2 sequences are SQVTM and ANQGSEA.

The CDR3 is CSVEERKGGRHQETQYF. The CDR3 region has the DNA TGCAGCGTTGAAGAAAGAAAGGGGGGCAGGCACCAAGAGACCCAGTACTTC. The chain links TRBV29-1 to TRBJ2-5, with D possibly called TRBD1 or TRBD2 (6 bases each). With 0 bases removed from V and 0 bases from J, the gap between germline ends came to 17 bases. The CDR3 is 17 amino acids. The germline gives CDR1 SQVTM, CDR2 ANQGSEA.

There are a few counts of this clonotype. This chain uses TRBV12-3 or TRBV12-4 with TRBJ2-1; 8 nucleotides match TRBD1. CDR3 length equals 13 residues. The V and J ends lost 5 bases and 8 bases, in that order; junction bases with no gene match: 5. In DNA, the CDR3 is TGTGCCAGCAGTCCACAGGGGGTCGATGAGCAGTTCTTC. Protein sequence: CASSPQGVDEQFF.

Regarding this clonotype: A much bigger clone sits one base away, suggesting this may be a read error. The rearrangement joins TRBV29-1 to TRBJ2-3; no clear D gene. V was cut by 4 bases and J by 2 bases, with 7 bases left in between. The CDR3 totals 12 residues. Germline assignment: CDR1 SQVTM and CDR2 ANQGSEA. For the CDR3, the DNA is TGCAGCGTTGGAGTACACACAGATACGCAGTATTTT. The encoded protein is CSVGVHTDTQYF.

This clonotype turned up a few times. V is TRBV29-1 and J is TRBJ2-1, with 7 bases fitting TRBD1. The CDR3 has 13 residues. With 7 bases clipped from V and 4 bases from J, the junction kept 7 bases outside the gene matches. CDR1 SQVTM and CDR2 ANQGSEA come from the germline V gene. This CDR3 reads CSDRQGSYNEQFF. In nucleotides, the CDR3 is TGCAGCGACAGACAGGGTTCGTACAATGAGCAGTTCTTC.

The chain carries TRBV4-1 and TRBJ2-7, with TRBD2 matching over 10 bases. Germline-derived CDR1 and CDR2 are MGHRA and YSYEKL. After removal of 0 bases from V and 4 bases from J, the junction contained 6 bases not matched to a gene. The length of the CDR3 is 16 residues. The DNA for the CDR3 is TGCGCCAGCAGCCAAGACGAAGGACTAGCGGAATACGAGCAGTACTTC. Its protein product is CASSQDEGLAEYEQYF.

V is TRBV29-1 and J is TRBJ2-1; no clear D gene. Trimming cost V 3 bases and J 9 bases, with 9 bases left between them. Germline CDR1 SQVTM, CDR2 ANQGSEA. The CDR3 loop spans 11 amino acids. CDR3 coding DNA: TGCAGCGTTGACTATTCCCCTGAGCAGTTCTTC. This gives the protein CSVDYSPEQFF.

V gene TRBV6-1 combines with J gene TRBJ1-5; 10 nucleotides match TRBD1. The germline V gene has CDR1 MNHNS and CDR2 SASEGT. Unmatched junction bases numbered 4, after V lost 3 bases and J lost 5 bases. The CDR3 extends over 15 amino acids. In DNA, the CDR3 is TGTGCCAGCAGTGACCGGGACAGGGGTCATCAGCCCCAGCATTTT. Its translation is CASSDRDRGHQPQHF.

Comment on this clonotype: Germline and junction disagree at one end, which may indicate a read error. This chain joins TRBV7-7 and TRBJ1-4; D is unresolved. Germline V gene sequence: CDR1 SSHAT, CDR2 FNYEAQ (reference sequence). The CDR3 length is 13 residues. CDR3 loop: CASSPGPGEKLFF. DNA for the CDR3: TGTGCTAGCAGCCCTGGTCCGGGAGAAAAACTGTTTTTT.